This TCR beta chain comes out of a study of blood T cells in healthy people across ages. The germline gives CDR1 LGHDT, CDR2 YNNKEL (reference sequence). The CDR3 sequence is 15 residues long. Between the trimmed V and J ends, which lost 4 bases and 2 bases, there was a span of 14 bases. Then a second PCR, running roughly 7 to 12 cycles, was carried out with a sample-barcoded 5' primer and a J-beta primer mix. MiXCR was run by TCRdb on the 5' RACE reads, yielding one entry per CDR3 protein. The data show 900,000 to 950,000 distinct CDR3 sequences, about 29% seen once. This same sample was also taken into another study, of T cells of mothers and their children. From that study: Reads obtained per mother exceeded 8.5 million TCR beta CDR3 reads, with about 3 million obtained per child.

The gene calls are TRBV3-1 and TRBJ2-5, with D perhaps being TRBD1 or TRBD2 (5 bases each). Sequenced sample: blood. The receptor was derived from a woman aged 40 to 50 in good health. The CDR3 DNA is TGTGCCAGCAGCCCTCAGGGACGGATTCAAGAGACCCAGTACTTC. Encoded protein: CASSPQGRIQETQYF.